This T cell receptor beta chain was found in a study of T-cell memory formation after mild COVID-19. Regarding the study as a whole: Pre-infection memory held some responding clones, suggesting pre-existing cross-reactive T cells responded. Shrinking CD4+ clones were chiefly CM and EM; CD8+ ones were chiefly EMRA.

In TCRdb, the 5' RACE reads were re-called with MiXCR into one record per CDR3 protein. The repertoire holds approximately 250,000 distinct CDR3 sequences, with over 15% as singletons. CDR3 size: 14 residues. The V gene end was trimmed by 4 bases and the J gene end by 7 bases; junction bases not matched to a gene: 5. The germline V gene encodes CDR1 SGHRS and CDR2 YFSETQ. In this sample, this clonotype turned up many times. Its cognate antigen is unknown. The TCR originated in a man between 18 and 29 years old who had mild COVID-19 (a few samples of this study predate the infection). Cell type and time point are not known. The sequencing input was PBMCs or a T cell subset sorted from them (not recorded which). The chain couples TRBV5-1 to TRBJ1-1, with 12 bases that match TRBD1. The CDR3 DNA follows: TGCGCCAGCAGCGGGGACAGGGGGCTGGGTGAAGCTTTCTTT. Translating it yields CASSGDRGLGEAFF.